A single sample gave rise to the 22 T cell receptor beta chains below, sequenced in a study of OX40 agonist ivuxolimab in advanced cancers. Generated by immunoSEQ multiplex PCR, the TCRdb table keeps only in-frame clones and is missing some. The sample shows some 130,000 clones, 90% of them seen only once. Specimen: CD4+ or CD8+ T cells sorted from blood, collected in a trial of the OX40 agonist ivuxolimab. Every receptor here comes from an adult with an advanced solid tumor such as melanoma, head and neck, liver or kidney cancer.

The chain joins TRBV6-5 to TRBJ1-3; no reliable D call. CDR1 is MNHEY, CDR2 SVGAGI, per germline. The CDR3 covers 9 residues. CDR3 loop: CRSGNTIYF. The DNA for the CDR3 is TGTCGCTCTGGAAACACCATATATTTT.

The chain couples TRBV14 to TRBJ1-4; 7 bases are shared with TRBD1. Per germline, CDR1 SGHDN and CDR2 FVKESK. This CDR3 has 16 amino acids. Trimming at V came to 4 bases and at J to 10 bases, leaving 15 bases not matched to a gene. CDR3 DNA: TGTGCCAGCAGCCGCCCCGGGACAGACTATAGGGGAAAACTGTTTTTT. Its protein is CASSRPGTDYRGKLFF.

This clone was detected once. The V and J genes are TRBV27 and TRBJ2-3; possibly TRBD2 for D (6 bases). The CDR3 sequence is 15 residues long. CDR1 and CDR2 from the germline V gene are MNHEY and SMNVEV (reference sequence). V was pared by 3 bases and J by 1 base, with 11 bases between. Here the CDR3 reads CASSFGTSRTDTQYF. The DNA of the CDR3 is TGTGCCAGCAGTTTTGGGACTTCCCGCACAGATACGCAGTATTTT.

The chain employs TRBV11-2 and TRBJ2-7, with D perhaps TRBD2 (5 bases). CDR1 is SGHAT, CDR2 FQNNGV, per germline. The CDR3 spans 19 residues. V dropped 0 bases and J dropped 3 bases, with 24 bases sitting between them. CDR3: CASSLEQIRGEVRVYEQYF. DNA of the CDR3: TGTGCCAGCAGCTTAGAGCAAATTCGGGGTGAGGTACGGGTCTACGAGCAGTACTTC.

V gene TRBV6-5 combines with J gene TRBJ1-3; unclear D gene. V was trimmed by 5 bases and J by 0 bases, leaving 8 bases between them. This CDR3 is built from 14 residues. The germline V gene has CDR1 MNHEY and CDR2 SVGAGI. In nucleotides, the CDR3 is TGTGCCAGCAGTACTCCCGTCTCTGGAAACACCATATATTTT. This encodes CASSTPVSGNTIYF.

DNA for the CDR3: TGCGCCACCTCGACCCTGGGACAGGGGGCCTATGAGCAGTTCTTC. Translated, it gives CATSTLGQGAYEQFF. The J gene is TRBJ2-1, the V gene TRBV5-1, with 12 bases lining up with TRBD1. Germline V gene data show CDR1 as SGHRS and CDR2 as YFSETQ. V lost 9 bases, J lost 8 bases, and 12 bases stayed unmatched. This CDR3 contains 15 residues.

The genes are TRBV7-2 and TRBJ2-7; D gene uncertain. V was shortened by 7 bases and J by 6 bases, with 19 bases between the two germline ends. The CDR3 sequence is 14 residues long. The germline gives CDR1 SGHTA, CDR2 FQGNSA. DNA of the CDR3: TGTGCCAGCACCCAGGCCCCCACGTCACTCGAGCAGTACTTC. Translating gives CASTQAPTSLEQYF.

This clone was found once. This chain links TRBV19 with TRBJ1-1, with 10 bases aligning to TRBD1. Germline values: CDR1 LNHDA, CDR2 SQIVND (reference sequence). This CDR3 has 14 residues. With 7 bases clipped from V and 6 bases from J, the junction kept 8 bases outside the gene matches. In DNA form, the CDR3 reads TGTGCCAGTATGGGGACAGGGGTAGGCGCTGAAGCTTTCTTT. It codes for CASMGTGVGAEAFF.

The V and J genes are TRBV6-5 and TRBJ1-2; a weak D match, TRBD1 (5 bases). CDR3 length: 15 residues. Per germline, CDR1 MNHEY and CDR2 SVGAGI. Deletions cut 5 bases from V and 0 bases from J, with 13 bases between. For the CDR3, the DNA is TGTGCCAGCAGTACCGGTAGGGGATCTAACTATGGCTACACCTTC. Translating it yields CASSTGRGSNYGYTF.

Only a few counts were recorded for this clone. V and J are TRBV30 and TRBJ2-7; TRBD2 matches at 9 bases. J lost 5 bases, V lost 4 bases, and 9 bases had no gene match. The CDR3 covers 14 residues. CDR1 and CDR2 from the germline V gene are GTSNPN and SVGIG (reference sequence). CDR3 DNA: TGTGCCTGGACCCCTAGCGGGAAGATCGACGAGCAGTACTTC. Translated: CAWTPSGKIDEQYF.

The V and J genes are TRBV2 and TRBJ2-7, with D maybe TRBD2 (6 bases). CDR1 SNHLY and CDR2 FYNNEI come from the germline V gene. The CDR3 has 12 residues. V was trimmed by 7 bases and J by 3 bases, leaving 10 bases between them. The CDR3 here is CASMVSGYEQYF. CDR3 nucleotides: TGTGCCAGCATGGTTAGCGGCTACGAGCAGTACTTC.

The chain joins TRBV19 to TRBJ2-7; TRBD1 agrees at 7 bases. CDR3 length: 15 residues. Germline V CDR1 and CDR2: LNHDA, SQIVND (reference sequence). Trimming took 1 base from V and 4 from J; bases not matched to a gene: 7. The CDR3 reads CASSIVTAGGYEQYF. The CDR3 coding sequence is TGTGCCAGTAGTATAGTCACTGCAGGGGGTTACGAGCAGTACTTC.

The V call is TRBV19, the J call TRBJ1-1, with a weak D call TRBD1 (6 bases). Trimming pared 7 bases from V and 2 bases from J, leaving 11 bases between. The CDR3 is 13 residues long. Germline V gene data show CDR1 as LNHDA and CDR2 as SQIVND (reference sequence). The CDR3 loop is CASIRQANTEAFF. The CDR3 DNA follows: TGTGCCAGTATTAGACAGGCAAACACTGAAGCTTTCTTT.

This chain connects TRBV2 to TRBJ1-2; perhaps TRBD1 as D (5 bases). The V end lost 10 bases, the J end lost 5 bases, and 17 bases lay between the germline ends. The CDR3 consists of 13 residues. The V gene's germline CDR1 is SNHLY and CDR2 FYNNEI. The CDR3 nucleotides read TGTGCCATCGAATCCCCAGGGCGGTATGGCTACACCTTC. Translated: CAIESPGRYGYTF.

In nucleotides, the CDR3 is TGCGCCAGCAGCTTGGGTATGAACGGGGCTGAAGCTTTCTTT. This codes for CASSLGMNGAEAFF. V is TRBV5-1 and J is TRBJ1-1, with D unclear. This CDR3 comprises 14 residues. Looked up from germline, CDR1 is SGHRS and CDR2 is YFSETQ. Between the trimmed V and J ends, which lost 0 bases and 6 bases, there was a span of 12 bases.

The chain has TRBV12-5 and TRBJ2-1; D is perhaps TRBD1 (6 bases). V was cut by 1 base and J by 10 bases, with 17 bases left in between. Germline V lookup: CDR1 LGHNT, CDR2 FRNRAP. This CDR3 region has 15 residues. CDR3 nucleotides: TGTGCTAGTGGTTTGGCACTCGGACAGCGAGACGAGCAGTTCTTC. Encoded protein: CASGLALGQRDEQFF.

The chain joins TRBV19 to TRBJ2-5; TRBD1 aligns across 10 bases. Germline CDR1 is LNHDA and CDR2 is SQIVND (reference sequence). V shed 4 bases, J shed 1 base, and the junction held 3 bases outside the gene matches. CDR3 length: 15 residues. The CDR3 sequence: CASSTRQGAQETQYF. The CDR3 region has the DNA TGTGCCAGTAGTACAAGACAGGGGGCCCAAGAGACCCAGTACTTC.

V gene TRBV18 combines with J gene TRBJ1-5; no reliable D call. Trimming shortened V by 2 bases and J by 6 bases, and 11 bases separated the two germline ends. This CDR3 is built from 14 residues. The V gene's germline CDR1 is KGHSH and CDR2 LQKENI. The CDR3 DNA sequence: TGTGCCAGCTCACCAGGGAACACGGGTCAGCCCCAGCATTTT. Its translation is CASSPGNTGQPQHF.

The chain joins TRBV10-1 to TRBJ2-2, with D possibly being TRBD1 or TRBD2 (5 bases each). Germline V CDR1 and CDR2: WNHNN, SYGVQD (reference sequence). The CDR3 totals 12 residues. V lost 6 bases and J 6 bases, leaving 8 bases between the germline ends. The chain's CDR3 is CASRGDPGELFF. CDR3 in DNA: TGCGCCAGCAGAGGGGACCCCGGGGAGCTGTTTTTT.

The chain links TRBV6-5 to TRBJ2-6; D not resolved. V was cut by 5 bases and J by 10 bases, with 15 bases left in between. This CDR3 is 14 amino acids long. Per the germline V gene, CDR1 is MNHEY and CDR2 is SVGAGI. This CDR3 is CASSPASRSNVLTF. The CDR3 bases are TGTGCCAGCAGTCCAGCGTCCAGGTCAAACGTCCTGACTTTC.

The genes are TRBV9 and TRBJ2-2, with D tentatively TRBD1 (5 bases). The CDR3 covers 16 residues. Germline V gene sequence: CDR1 SGDLS, CDR2 YYNGEE. Trimming shortened V by 1 base and J by 4 bases, and 14 bases separated the two germline ends. The CDR3 DNA reads TGTGCCAGCAGCGTACTTGGCCCTCAGGGCACCGGGGAGCTGTTTTTT. Amino acid sequence: CASSVLGPQGTGELFF.

This chain links TRBV4-3 with TRBJ1-5; unclear D gene. The CDR3 has 16 residues. Germline-derived CDR1 and CDR2 are LGHNA and YSLEER. The ends were cut back, 0 bases at V and 8 bases at J, with 17 bases in the middle. In DNA, the CDR3 is TGCGCCAGCAGCCAAGATTCGGGGTCGGCTCATGAGCCCCAGCATTTT. It codes for CASSQDSGSAHEPQHF.